A single sample gave rise to the 13 T cell receptor beta chains below, sequenced in a study of shared clonotypes between healthy human individuals. Repertoires were generated with immunoSEQ multiplex PCR, while TCRdb's copy carries only in-frame clones and drops some. The sample lists about 2.1 million clones, 93% occurring once. Terminally differentiated effector memory CD45RA+ cells were left out of the naive CD8 fraction, which was CD45RO-negative and positively selected for CCR7. Sequencing input: naive CD8+ T cells from PBMCs. The receptors originated from a man aged 18 to 29 in good health. Some clones in this sample may be carry-over from other donors' samples.

V usage is TRBV5-8 and J usage is TRBJ1-5; D is uncertain. The CDR3 has 15 residues. V was clipped by 0 bases and J by 4 bases, with 11 bases between them. From germline, CDR1 is SGHTS and CDR2 YDEGEE. The CDR3 nucleotides are TGTGCCAGCAGCTTGGGGCAGACACCTAATCAGCCCCAGCATTTT. It translates to CASSLGQTPNQPQHF.

This chain joins TRBV21-1 and TRBJ2-7; the table's D call of TRBD2 was not tested on the DNA. TRBV21-1 is shown as a pseudogene. The CDR3 loop spans 17 amino acids. The DNA for the CDR3 is TGTGCCAGCAGTAATAACATAAGGACCGGGAAGTCGGGCGAGCAGTACTTC. Translating gives CASSNNIRTGKSGEQYF.

This clone has a single count. J is TRBJ2-5 and V is TRBV9; tentatively, D is TRBD1 or TRBD2 (5 bases each). The CDR3 runs to 16 residues. Germline V gene data show CDR1 as SGDLS and CDR2 as YYNGEE. V gave up 0 bases and J gave up 2 bases, with 14 bases separating them. CDR3 amino acids: CASSVGGTGIQETQYF. The CDR3 DNA is TGTGCCAGCAGCGTAGGAGGGACGGGGATACAAGAGACCCAGTACTTC. Based on the CDR3 plus reference TRBV9 and TRBJ2-5, the full variable domain is DSGVTQTPKHLITATGQRVTLRCSPRSGDLSVYWYQQSLDQGLQFLIQYYNGEERAKGNILERFSAQQFPDLHSELNLSSLELGDSALYFCASSVGGTGIQETQYFGPGTRLLVL.

The V and J genes are TRBV4-2 and TRBJ2-3; 12 bases fit TRBD2. The CDR3 loop spans 17 amino acids. Trimming cost V 4 bases and J 6 bases; bases outside gene matches: 11. Germline CDR1 LGHNA, CDR2 YNFKEQ. The CDR3 coding sequence is TGTGCCAGCAGCCCGCCCCATCTAGCGGGAGGGCCTGATACGCAGTATTTT. Translation gives CASSPPHLAGGPDTQYF.

The gene calls are TRBV5-5 and TRBJ2-5; TRBD1 aligns across 9 bases. The V segment lost 4 bases and the J segment 3 bases; nucleotides outside the gene matches: 4. The CDR3 is 14 amino acids. Germline CDR1 SGHKS, CDR2 YYEKEE (reference sequence). The DNA of the CDR3 is TGTGCCAGCAGCCTGACAGGGGGTAAAGAGACCCAGTACTTC. Protein: CASSLTGGKETQYF. Based on the CDR3 plus reference TRBV5-5 and TRBJ2-5, the full variable domain is DAGVTQSPTHLIKTRGQQVTLRCSPISGHKSVSWYQQVLGQGPQFIFQYYEKEERGRGNFPDRFSARQFPNYSSELNVNALLLGDSALYLCASSLTGGKETQYFGPGTRLLVL.

CDR3 coding DNA: TGTGCCAGTAGTATAGATCGCGGCTGGAGCTCTGGAAACACCATATATTTT. This encodes CASSIDRGWSSGNTIYF. The gene calls are TRBV19 and TRBJ1-3, with D unclear. The CDR3 is made up of 17 amino acids. Germline V gives CDR1 LNHDA, CDR2 SQIVND (reference sequence). Trimming took off 0 bases at V and 0 bases at J, with 12 bases between the two ends.

J is TRBJ1-1 and V is TRBV13; a weak D match, TRBD1 (5 bases). With 2 bases removed from V and 0 bases from J, the gap between germline ends came to 16 bases. The length of the CDR3 is 17 residues. Germline CDR1 PRHDT, CDR2 FYEKMQ (reference sequence). Here the CDR3 reads CASSLYPGERMNTEAFF. In nucleotides, the CDR3 is TGTGCCAGCAGCTTATATCCGGGGGAGAGGATGAACACTGAAGCTTTCTTT.

The chain carries TRBV28 and TRBJ2-1; D not certain. The CDR3 loop spans 13 amino acids. The V end was cut by 3 bases, the J end by 5 bases, with 8 bases between. Germline CDR1 is MDHEN and CDR2 is SYDVKM. The CDR3 protein is CASSFGGNNEQFF. CDR3 bases: TGTGCCAGCAGTTTCGGTGGAAACAATGAGCAGTTCTTC.

This clone came up once. The V and J genes are TRBV10-3 and TRBJ2-1; 7 nucleotides match TRBD2. CDR3 size: 16 residues. From germline, CDR1 is ENHRY and CDR2 SYGVKD. J was trimmed by 1 base and V by 6 bases; bases with no gene match: 9. The CDR3, as DNA: TGTGCCATCAGGGAGGCGGGAGACGCGTCCTACAATGAGCAGTTCTTC. It is translated as CAIREAGDASYNEQFF.

This clone was seen once. This chain links TRBV9 with TRBJ1-5, with TRBD1 as a possible D gene (5 bases). V shed 0 bases and J shed 3 bases, with 7 bases lying between them. The CDR3 contains 14 residues. The germline V gene has CDR1 SGDLS and CDR2 YYNGEE. DNA for the CDR3: TGTGCCAGCAGCGTAGGGGACCCCAATCAGCCCCAGCATTTT. Residues: CASSVGDPNQPQHF.

This chain joins TRBV10-3 and TRBJ2-1; 11 bases fit TRBD2. CDR1 is ENHRY, CDR2 SYGVKD, per germline. Losses at the gene ends were 6 bases for V and 0 bases for J; bases not matched to a gene: 13. The CDR3 covers 19 residues. CDR3 sequence reads: CAISHPGTSGTSSYNEQFF. The CDR3 nucleotides are TGTGCCATCAGCCATCCGGGGACTAGCGGCACTAGCTCCTACAATGAGCAGTTCTTC.

The chain recombines TRBV7-8 with TRBJ2-1; 9 bases fit TRBD2. Germline CDR1 SGHVS, CDR2 FQNEAQ. This CDR3 is built from 16 residues. V was pared by 5 bases and J by 3 bases, with 8 bases of the junction left unmatched. CDR3 residues: CASSGREGQNYNEQFF. The DNA for the CDR3 is TGTGCCAGCAGCGGGCGGGAGGGGCAGAACTACAATGAGCAGTTCTTC.

The CDR3 DNA is TGTGCCAGCAGCCTTCTAGCCAGCTACGAGCAGTACTTC. Protein sequence: CASSLLASYEQYF. The rearrangement joins TRBV14 to TRBJ2-7; TRBD2 might be the D (5 bases). Germline CDR1 reads SGHDN; CDR2 reads FVKESK. Trimming removed 4 bases from V and 3 bases from J, with 10 bases in between. There are 13 residues in the CDR3.